This TCR beta chain comes out of a study of CD8+CD57+ T cells in acquired aplastic anemia. Study overall: Across the sorted CD4+ and CD8+ cells, DNA amounts averaged roughly 3 ug. For CD4+ cells, healthy donors had an average of approximately 10 million reads.

Turning to this clonotype: Its target is not known. The CDR3 carries no conserved terminal phenylalanine or tryptophan, so it likely arises from a read error. The limits of the CDR3 on the DNA are not certain, so only TCRdb's listed CDR3 is given.

Findings and limits, study-wide: Patients and controls shared under 35 CD8+ CDR3 sequences, highly expressed in patients. Researchers reported that CD8+ Simpson's diversity was not significantly different in patients versus controls.

The CDR3 adds up to 13 amino acids, both ends counted. Germline CDR1 and CDR2: SGHTA and FQGNSA. The TCR beta profiling, which covered VDJ combination and CDR3 sequence, was carried out using genomic DNA as the template. TCRdb reanalysed the reads using MiXCR and keeps one entry per CDR3 protein. The data show approximately 380,000 distinct CDR3 sequences, 65% to 75% seen once. The chain links TRBV7-2 to TRBJ1-6. The sample consisted of sorted CD4+, CD8+, or CD8+CD57+ T cells (not recorded which) from PBMCs. The TCR comes from a human donor in good health, serving as a control. CDR3 sequence: CASSFDYNSPHHL.